Listed below are T cell receptor beta chains from one sample, sequenced in a study of T-cell reconstitution after alpha-beta-depleted transplantation in children. TCRdb re-called the PCR reads with MiXCR, one entry per CDR3 protein. The sample carries over 300,000 distinct CDR3 sequences, 10% recorded once. The material sequenced was PBMCs from the stem cell graft donor, taken from the stem cell graft. These receptors came from a human donor who donated a stem cell graft to a child with acute lymphoblastic leukemia. Each CDR3 is given with its conserved first and last residue. The order of the fields is clone size, D gene, V gene, J gene, CDR3 protein, CDR3 DNA. The D gene is left open where the match is weak. Size tells how often a clone was seen (once, few, many) or the class of an expanded clone, and some rows leave it out.

many	.	TRBV5-1	TRBJ1-3	CASSPDGASGNTIYF	TGCGCCAGCAGTCCGGACGGAGCCTCTGGAAACACCATATATTTT
few	.	TRBV5-1	TRBJ2-3	CASSPADSPTDTQYF	TGCGCCAGCAGCCCGGCGGACAGCCCCACAGATACGCAGTATTTT
few	.	TRBV10-3	TRBJ1-1	CAIGERRTENTEAFF	TGTGCCATCGGAGAGAGAAGGACAGAAAACACTGAAGCTTTCTTT
.	.	TRBV7-9	TRBJ2-7	CASSLGGWYEQYF	TGTGCCAGCAGCTTAGGAGGGTGGTACGAGCAGTACTTC
few	.	TRBV5-1	TRBJ2-1	CASSLSVGTYNEQFF	TGCGCCAGCAGCTTAAGTGTAGGTACCTACAATGAGCAGTTCTTC
few	TRBD1	TRBV4-1	TRBJ1-1	CASSLTWTGRVEAFF	TGCGCCAGCAGCCTAACCTGGACAGGCCGGGTCGAAGCTTTCTTT
.	.	TRBV7-3	TRBJ2-2	CASGRGLNTGELFF	TGTGCCAGCGGACGCGGGTTGAACACCGGGGAGCTGTTTTTT
many	.	TRBV5-1	TRBJ1-1	CASRRDGMNTEAFF	TGCGCCAGCCGCAGGGACGGCATGAACACTGAAGCTTTCTTT
few	TRBD2	TRBV29-1	TRBJ2-1	CSAGTSGMEFF	TGCAGCGCCGGGACTAGCGGGATGGAGTTCTTC
few	TRBD1	TRBV6-5	TRBJ2-3	CASSYSRTGKRDTQYF	TGTGCCAGCAGTTACTCGAGGACAGGGAAGCGGGATACGCAGTATTTT
.	.	TRBV27	TRBJ1-5	CASSLWTNQPQHF	TGTGCCAGCAGTTTATGGACCAATCAGCCCCAGCATTTT
.	.	TRBV4-1	TRBJ1-5	CASSQDNSNQPQHF	TGCGCCAGCAGCCAAGACAATAGCAATCAGCCCCAGCATTTT
many	.	TRBV27	TRBJ2-7	CASSFAQHYEQYF	TGTGCCAGCAGTTTTGCCCAGCACTACGAGCAGTACTTC
few	TRBD2	TRBV20-1	TRBJ2-1	CSARLLALDYNEQFF	TGCAGTGCTAGATTACTAGCGTTGGATTACAATGAGCAGTTCTTC
.	.	TRBV7-9	TRBJ2-2	CASSLADRTGELFF	TGTGCCAGCAGCTTAGCGGACAGAACCGGGGAGCTGTTTTTT